This T cell receptor beta chain was retrieved from a study of T cells after yellow fever vaccination. The CDR3 consists of 14 residues. The germline V and J ends were trimmed by 5 bases and 6 bases, with 15 bases remaining between them. In TCRdb, the 5' RACE reads were re-called with MiXCR into one record per CDR3 protein. The table shows 550,000 to 750,000 distinct CDR3 sequences, with 13% occurring only once. The chain couples TRBV12-3 or TRBV12-4 to TRBJ2-3; maybe TRBD2 (6 bases). The sample was PBMCs, taken on the day of the yellow fever booster vaccination. This sequence was found in a man aged 25-45 years who received the YFV17D yellow fever vaccine. CDR3 amino acids: CASSGTEGRDTQYF. The CDR3 DNA follows: TGTGCCAGCAGTGGGACGGAGGGACGGGATACGCAGTATTTT.